These 24 T cell receptor beta chains originate from one sample sequenced in a study of blood T cell repertoires in COVID-19. Sequencing used immunoSEQ multiplex PCR; TCRdb keeps in-frame clones, though not all of them. In the table there are about 46,000 clones, over 80% of which are singletons. Material for sequencing was peripheral blood. The receptors originated from a human donor with active COVID-19. The donor label of this sample is uncertain.

This clone was observed once. This chain joins TRBV11-2 and TRBJ1-6, with 7 bases identical to TRBD1. This CDR3 spans 18 amino acids. V dropped 6 bases and J dropped 3; count of bases not matched to a gene: 14. Germline V gene lookup returns CDR1 SGHAT and CDR2 FQNNGV. CDR3 amino acids: CASSFSPTGTDYNSPLHF. DNA of the CDR3: TGTGCCAGCAGTTTTTCACCAACCGGGACAGACTATAATTCACCCCTCCACTTT.

The chain links TRBV6-4 to TRBJ1-1, with a weak D call TRBD1 (6 bases). The length of the CDR3 is 13 residues. Deletions cut 5 bases from V and 4 bases from J, with 11 bases between. Germline CDR1 is MRHNA and CDR2 is SNTAGT. In DNA, the CDR3 is TGTGCCAGCAGTTTGATACAGGGCACTGAAGCTTTCTTT. Translating gives CASSLIQGTEAFF.

This chain joins TRBV2 and TRBJ1-2; D is perhaps TRBD1 (5 bases). Germline lookup yields CDR1 SNHLY and CDR2 FYNNEI. The CDR3 spans 13 residues. V lost 5 bases to trimming and J lost 8 bases, with 15 bases between them. CDR3 bases: TGTGCCAGCAGTAGGGTAGGGGCGGGAGGCTACACCTTC. Its protein product is CASSRVGAGGYTF.

The chain uses TRBV5-1 and TRBJ2-5, with 9 bases that match TRBD2. Germline loops: CDR1 SGHRS, CDR2 YFSETQ. Germline trimming cut 0 bases from V and 4 bases from J; bases unmatched to any gene: 7. The CDR3 has 16 amino acids. CDR3 in amino acids: CASSLAGSGGGETQYF. The CDR3, as DNA: TGCGCCAGCAGCTTGGCAGGTAGCGGGGGAGGAGAGACCCAGTACTTC.

V usage is TRBV5-1 and J usage is TRBJ2-5; the match to TRBD1 covers 7 bases. Germline V gene sequence: CDR1 SGHRS, CDR2 YFSETQ. Unmatched junction bases numbered 13, after V lost 3 bases and J lost 5 bases. This CDR3 has 16 amino acids. Written as DNA, the CDR3 is TGCGCCAGCAGCTCCGGGACAGAGGGTTTTCGGGAGACCCAGTACTTC. This codes for CASSSGTEGFRETQYF.

CDR3 DNA sequence: TGTGCCAGCGGAGGGCTGACCACTTACGAGCAGTACTTC. As protein: CASGGLTTYEQYF. The gene calls are TRBV6-6 and TRBJ2-7, with TRBD2 as a possible D gene (6 bases). V lost 8 bases, J lost 4 bases, and 15 bases lay in between. The germline V gene has CDR1 MNHNY and CDR2 SVGAGI (reference sequence). The CDR3 consists of 13 residues.

This chain joins TRBV6-5 and TRBJ2-2, with 8 positions matching TRBD1. Germline values: CDR1 MNHEY, CDR2 SVGAGI. With V trimmed by 3 bases and J by 4 bases, 7 bases remained unmatched. The CDR3 is made up of 16 amino acids. The DNA of the CDR3 is TGTGCCAGCAGTTATTGGCAGGGGGCTATCACCGGGGAGCTGTTTTTT. Amino acid sequence: CASSYWQGAITGELFF.

This clone was seen once. The chain links TRBV5-1 to TRBJ2-1, with TRBD2 identical over 9 bases. The V segment lost 1 base and the J segment 7 bases; nucleotides outside the gene matches: 9. CDR3 length equals 16 residues. The germline V gene has CDR1 SGHRS and CDR2 YFSETQ. As DNA, the CDR3 is TGCGCCAGCAGCTTGTTATCTAGCGGGGCTCTGAATGAGCAGTTCTTC. Protein: CASSLLSSGALNEQFF.

This clone has only one observation. The rearrangement uses TRBV7-9 and TRBJ2-1; perhaps TRBD1 as D (6 bases). With 5 bases removed from V and 10 bases from J, the gap between germline ends came to 18 bases. Germline CDR1 reads SEHNR; CDR2 reads FQNEAQ (reference sequence). The CDR3 totals 14 residues. This CDR3 reads CASSPTGQLNEQFF. CDR3 sequence (DNA): TGTGCCAGCAGCCCAACCGGACAGTTGAACGAGCAGTTCTTC.

The rearrangement links TRBV9 to TRBJ1-1, with D maybe TRBD1 (6 bases). The V gene's germline CDR1 is SGDLS and CDR2 YYNGEE. The CDR3 is made up of 13 amino acids. V was pared by 4 bases and J by 6 bases, with 13 bases between. The CDR3: CASSKGGQAEAFF. The CDR3 region has the DNA TGTGCCAGCAGCAAAGGGGGTCAGGCTGAAGCTTTCTTT.

This sequence joins TRBV4-1 and TRBJ1-1, with 8 nucleotides matching TRBD1. Looked up from germline, CDR1 is MGHRA and CDR2 is YSYEKL. Losses at the gene ends were 1 base for V and 3 bases for J; bases not matched to a gene: 4. This CDR3 comprises 15 residues. The CDR3 sequence is CASSQVTGGDTEAFF. In DNA, the CDR3 is TGCGCCAGCAGCCAAGTTACAGGGGGGGACACTGAAGCTTTCTTT.

The chain is built from TRBV11-3 and TRBJ2-1; 11 bases are shared with TRBD2. The CDR3 covers 16 residues. Germline V gives CDR1 SGHNT, CDR2 YENEEA. The V gene end was trimmed by 3 bases and the J gene end by 9 bases; junction bases not matched to a gene: 10. CDR3 sequence reads: CASSLGFSGGVGEQFF. The DNA for the CDR3 is TGTGCCAGCAGCTTGGGTTTTAGCGGGGGGGTAGGTGAGCAGTTCTTC.

The chain has TRBV7-3 and TRBJ1-2; TRBD1 might be the D (6 bases). Germline CDR1 SGHTA, CDR2 FQGTGA. This CDR3 is built from 13 residues. V was trimmed by 5 bases and J by 2 bases, leaving 9 bases between them. The CDR3 here is CASSPGQNYGYTF. The CDR3 bases are TGTGCCAGCAGCCCTGGACAGAACTATGGCTACACCTTC.

V usage is TRBV7-9 and J usage is TRBJ2-5; weak D call: TRBD2 (5 bases). CDR1 is SEHNR and CDR2 is FQNEAQ in the germline V gene (reference sequence). CDR3 size: 15 residues. Trimming took 1 base from V and 2 from J, leaving 11 bases between them. The CDR3 sequence: CASSLGRGGQETQYF. CDR3 nucleotides: TGTGCCAGCAGCTTAGGCAGAGGAGGACAAGAGACCCAGTACTTC. Full variable domain (rest looked up from reference TRBV7-9 and TRBJ2-5): DTGVSQNPRHKITKRGQNVTFRCDPISEHNRLYWYRQTLGQGPEFLTYFQNEAQLEKSRLLSDRFSAERPKGSFSTLEIQRTEQGDSAMYLCASSLGRGGQETQYFGPGTRLLVL.

This chain joins TRBV5-4 and TRBJ1-1; no reliable D call. V lost 2 bases and J 3 bases, leaving 8 bases between the germline ends. This CDR3 is 13 amino acids long. The germline V gene encodes CDR1 SGHNT and CDR2 YYREEE (reference sequence). The CDR3 DNA sequence: TGTGCCAGCAGCTTTGGCCGGGACACTGAAGCTTTCTTT. Translation gives CASSFGRDTEAFF.

CDR3 protein: CASSGQGGGQPQHF. For the CDR3, the DNA is TGTGCCAGCAGTGGACAGGGAGGAGGTCAGCCCCAGCATTTT. This chain links TRBV7-2 with TRBJ1-5; 8 bases line up with TRBD1. V lost 6 bases and J lost 6; bases outside the gene matches: 7. This CDR3 spans 14 amino acids. The V gene's germline CDR1 is SGHTA and CDR2 FQGNSA. The whole variable domain, filled in from reference TRBV7-2 and TRBJ1-5, reads GAGVSQSPSNKVTEKGKDVELRCDPISGHTALYWYRQSLGQGLEFLIYFQGNSAPDKSGLPSDRFSAERTGGSVSTLTIQRTQQEDSAVYLCASSGQGGGQPQHFGDGTRLSIL.

This chain joins TRBV30 and TRBJ1-1, with D hard to call. Germline-derived CDR1 and CDR2 are GTSNPN and SVGIG (reference sequence). V gave up 7 bases and J gave up 5 bases, with 17 bases separating them. The CDR3 runs 13 residues. Here the CDR3 DNA reads TGTGCCTTTTCGAGGGAGGTTCGTACTGAAGCTTTCTTT. Translating it yields CAFSREVRTEAFF.

This clone was seen only a few times. This chain connects TRBV2 to TRBJ1-5, with 9 bases identical to TRBD1. The V and J ends lost 3 bases and 10 bases, in that order; junction bases with no gene match: 16. From germline, CDR1 is SNHLY and CDR2 FYNNEI. The CDR3 has 17 residues. Here the CDR3 reads CASSEGQGFTLHDPQHF. The CDR3 region has the DNA TGTGCCAGCAGTGAGGGACAGGGCTTTACGCTTCATGATCCCCAGCATTTT.

The rearrangement joins TRBV7-2 to TRBJ2-5; D call uncertain. V gave up 2 bases and J gave up 5 bases, with 12 bases separating them. This CDR3 region has 14 residues. Per the germline V gene, CDR1 is SGHTA and CDR2 is FQGNSA. This CDR3 reads CASSLMGSSETQYF. The CDR3 bases are TGTGCCAGCAGCTTAATGGGCTCCTCGGAGACCCAGTACTTC.

This clone came up once. The chain uses TRBV5-4 and TRBJ2-5, with TRBD1 matching 7 bases. J lost 2 bases, V lost 4 bases, and 5 bases had no gene match. Germline CDR1 SGHNT, CDR2 YYREEE (reference sequence). The CDR3 runs 14 residues. The CDR3 here is CASSLGQTQETQYF. DNA of the CDR3: TGTGCCAGCAGCCTGGGACAGACTCAAGAGACCCAGTACTTC.

J is TRBJ2-3 and V is TRBV4-3; 9 bases align to TRBD2. Germline CDR1 LGHNA, CDR2 YSLEER. The CDR3 totals 18 residues. The ends lost 2 bases at V and 4 bases at J; junction bases unmatched: 13. The CDR3 region has the DNA TGCGCCAGCAGCCAATCCTCCTGGGGTAGCGGGAGTTCAGATACGCAGTATTTT. Its translation is CASSQSSWGSGSSDTQYF.

The genes are TRBV28 and TRBJ1-6; 7 bases align to TRBD1. The CDR3 contains 14 residues. The J segment lost 3 bases and the V segment lost 5 bases, leaving 1 base of the junction unmatched. Germline CDR1 and CDR2: MDHEN and SYDVKM. CDR3 protein: CASSDRVYNSPLHF. The DNA for the CDR3 is TGTGCCAGCAGTGACAGGGTCTATAATTCACCCCTCCACTTT.

The chain couples TRBV10-3 to TRBJ2-2; 10 bases are a match to TRBD1. Trimming at V came to 4 bases and at J to 3 bases, leaving 2 bases not matched to a gene. This CDR3 is built from 15 residues. The germline gives CDR1 ENHRY, CDR2 SYGVKD. DNA for the CDR3: TGTGCCATCAGTGGACAGGGGGCACACACCGGGGAGCTGTTTTTT. Its protein product is CAISGQGAHTGELFF.

The gene calls are TRBV13 and TRBJ2-7; TRBD2 agrees at 14 bases. The V segment lost 5 bases and the J segment 5 bases; nucleotides outside the gene matches: 14. Per germline, CDR1 PRHDT and CDR2 FYEKMQ (reference sequence). The CDR3 is 18 amino acids. The CDR3: CASSTPGLAGDHKDEQYF. The CDR3 DNA follows: TGTGCCAGCAGCACCCCGGGACTAGCGGGAGATCATAAGGACGAGCAGTACTTC.